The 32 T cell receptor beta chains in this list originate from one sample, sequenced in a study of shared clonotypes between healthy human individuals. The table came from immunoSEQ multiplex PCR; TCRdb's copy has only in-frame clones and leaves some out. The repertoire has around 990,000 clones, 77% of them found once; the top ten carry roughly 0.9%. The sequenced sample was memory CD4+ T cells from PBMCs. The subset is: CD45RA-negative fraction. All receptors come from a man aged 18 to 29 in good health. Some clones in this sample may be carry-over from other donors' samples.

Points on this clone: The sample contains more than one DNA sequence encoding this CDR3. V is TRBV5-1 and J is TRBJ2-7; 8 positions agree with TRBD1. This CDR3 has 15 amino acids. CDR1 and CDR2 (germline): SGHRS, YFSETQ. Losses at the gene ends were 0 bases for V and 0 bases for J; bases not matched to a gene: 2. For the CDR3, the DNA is TGCGCCAGCAGCTTGGCCGGACAGGGCTCCTACGAGCAGTACTTC. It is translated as CASSLAGQGSYEQYF.

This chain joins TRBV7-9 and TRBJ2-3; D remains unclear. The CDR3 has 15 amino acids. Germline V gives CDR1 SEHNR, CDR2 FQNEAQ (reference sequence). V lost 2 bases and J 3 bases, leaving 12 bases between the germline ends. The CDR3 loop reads CASSLHSPQTDTQYF. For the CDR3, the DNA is TGTGCCAGCAGCTTACACTCCCCCCAAACAGATACGCAGTATTTT.

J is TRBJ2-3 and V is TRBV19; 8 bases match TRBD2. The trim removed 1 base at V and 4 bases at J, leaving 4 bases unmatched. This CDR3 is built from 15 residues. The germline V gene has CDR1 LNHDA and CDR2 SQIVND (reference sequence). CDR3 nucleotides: TGTGCCAGTAGTATAGCGAGCGGGAGTCCAGATACGCAGTATTTT. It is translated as CASSIASGSPDTQYF.

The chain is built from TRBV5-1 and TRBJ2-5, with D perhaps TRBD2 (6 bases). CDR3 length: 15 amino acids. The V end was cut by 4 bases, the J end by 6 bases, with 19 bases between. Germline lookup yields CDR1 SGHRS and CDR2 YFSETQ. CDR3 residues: CASSPGETAMQTQYF. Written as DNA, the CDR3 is TGCGCCAGCAGCCCGGGGGAGACCGCCATGCAGACCCAGTACTTC.

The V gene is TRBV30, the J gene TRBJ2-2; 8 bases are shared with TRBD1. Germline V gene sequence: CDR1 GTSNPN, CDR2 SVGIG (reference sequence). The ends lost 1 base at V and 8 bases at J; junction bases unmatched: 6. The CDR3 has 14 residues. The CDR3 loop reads CAWSGQGAGGELFF. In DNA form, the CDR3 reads TGTGCCTGGAGTGGGCAGGGGGCAGGTGGGGAGCTGTTTTTT.

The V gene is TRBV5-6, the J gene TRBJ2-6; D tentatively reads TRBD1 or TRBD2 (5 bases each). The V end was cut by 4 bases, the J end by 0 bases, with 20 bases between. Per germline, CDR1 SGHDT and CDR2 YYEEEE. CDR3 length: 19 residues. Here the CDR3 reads CASSPGRKGLISGANVLTF. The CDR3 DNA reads TGTGCCAGCAGCCCGGGGCGCAAAGGTTTAATCTCTGGGGCCAACGTCCTGACTTTC.

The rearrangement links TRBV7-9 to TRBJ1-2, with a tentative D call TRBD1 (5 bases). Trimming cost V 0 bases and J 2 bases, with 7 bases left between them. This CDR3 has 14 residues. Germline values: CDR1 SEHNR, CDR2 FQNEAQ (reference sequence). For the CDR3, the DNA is TGTGCCAGCAGCTTAGCTAGGGGCAACTATGGCTACACCTTC. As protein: CASSLARGNYGYTF. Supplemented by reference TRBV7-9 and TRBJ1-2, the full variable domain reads DTGVSQNPRHKITKRGQNVTFRCDPISEHNRLYWYRQTLGQGPEFLTYFQNEAQLEKSRLLSDRFSAERPKGSFSTLEIQRTEQGDSAMYLCASSLARGNYGYTFGSGTRLTVV.

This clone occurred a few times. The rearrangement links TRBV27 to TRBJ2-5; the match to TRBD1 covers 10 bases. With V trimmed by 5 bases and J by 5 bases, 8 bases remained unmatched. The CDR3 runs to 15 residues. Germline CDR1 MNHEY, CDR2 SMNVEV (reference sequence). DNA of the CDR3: TGTGCCAGCAGTCCCGTCGACAGGGGGCGGGAGACCCAGTACTTC. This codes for CASSPVDRGRETQYF.

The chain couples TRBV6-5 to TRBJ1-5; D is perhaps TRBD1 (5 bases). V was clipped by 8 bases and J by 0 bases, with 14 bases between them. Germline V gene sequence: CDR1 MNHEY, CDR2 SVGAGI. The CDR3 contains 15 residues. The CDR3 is CASASAGHSNQPQHF. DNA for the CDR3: TGTGCCAGCGCCTCCGCGGGGCATAGCAATCAGCCCCAGCATTTT.

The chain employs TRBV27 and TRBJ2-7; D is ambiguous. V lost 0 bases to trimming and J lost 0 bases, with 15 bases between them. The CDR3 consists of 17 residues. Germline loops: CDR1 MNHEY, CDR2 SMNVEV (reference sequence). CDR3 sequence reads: CASSLSGNFPSSYEQYF. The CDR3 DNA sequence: TGTGCCAGCAGTTTATCGGGTAACTTTCCAAGCTCCTACGAGCAGTACTTC.

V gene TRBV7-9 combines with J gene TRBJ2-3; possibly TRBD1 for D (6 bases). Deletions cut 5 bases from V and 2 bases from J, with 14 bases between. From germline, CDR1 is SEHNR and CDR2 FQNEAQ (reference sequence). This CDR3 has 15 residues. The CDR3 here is CASSAGQSPTDTQYF. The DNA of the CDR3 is TGTGCCAGCAGCGCCGGACAGAGCCCCACAGATACGCAGTATTTT.

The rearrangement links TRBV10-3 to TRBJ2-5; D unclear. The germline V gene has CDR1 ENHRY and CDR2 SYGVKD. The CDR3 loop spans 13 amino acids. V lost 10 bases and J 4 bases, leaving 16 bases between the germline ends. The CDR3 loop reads CATNSGPRETQYF. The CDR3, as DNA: TGTGCCACCAACTCGGGTCCCCGAGAGACCCAGTACTTC.

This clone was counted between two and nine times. Here the CDR3 reads CASSSPPTYGYTF. In DNA form, the CDR3 reads TGTGCCAGCAGTTCCCCGCCTACCTATGGCTACACCTTC. V usage is TRBV28 and J usage is TRBJ1-2; D gene unclear. Germline CDR1 and CDR2: MDHEN and SYDVKM. The CDR3 sequence is 13 residues long. Trimming removed 4 bases from V and 4 bases from J, with 10 bases in between.

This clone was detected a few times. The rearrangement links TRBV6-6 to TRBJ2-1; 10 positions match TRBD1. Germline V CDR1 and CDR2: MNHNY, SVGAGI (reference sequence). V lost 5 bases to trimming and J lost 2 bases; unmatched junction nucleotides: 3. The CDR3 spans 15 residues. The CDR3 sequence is CASSPTGGAYNEQFF. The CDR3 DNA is TGTGCCAGCAGTCCGACAGGGGGCGCCTACAATGAGCAGTTCTTC.

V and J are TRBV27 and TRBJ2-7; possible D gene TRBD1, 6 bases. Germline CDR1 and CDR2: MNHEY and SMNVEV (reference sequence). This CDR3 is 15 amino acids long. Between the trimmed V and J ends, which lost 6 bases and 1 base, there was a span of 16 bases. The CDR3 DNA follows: TGTGCCAGCAGCTGGAGACAGGACCCTTCCTACGAGCAGTACTTC. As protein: CASSWRQDPSYEQYF.

Here the CDR3 reads CASSLDGDRSAYGYTF. In DNA form, the CDR3 reads TGTGCCAGCAGCTTAGATGGAGACAGGTCGGCCTATGGCTACACCTTC. The chain links TRBV7-2 to TRBJ1-2; tentative D call: TRBD1 (6 bases). Trimming removed 1 base at V and 4 bases at J, with 16 bases between. The length of the CDR3 is 16 residues. Germline values: CDR1 SGHTA, CDR2 FQGNSA.

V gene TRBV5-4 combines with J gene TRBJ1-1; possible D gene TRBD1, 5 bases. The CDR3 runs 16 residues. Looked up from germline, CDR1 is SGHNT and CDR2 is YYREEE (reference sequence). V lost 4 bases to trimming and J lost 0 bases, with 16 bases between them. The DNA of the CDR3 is TGTGCCAGCAGCCGCACCCTGGGGGGAATGAACACTGAAGCTTTCTTT. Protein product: CASSRTLGGMNTEAFF.

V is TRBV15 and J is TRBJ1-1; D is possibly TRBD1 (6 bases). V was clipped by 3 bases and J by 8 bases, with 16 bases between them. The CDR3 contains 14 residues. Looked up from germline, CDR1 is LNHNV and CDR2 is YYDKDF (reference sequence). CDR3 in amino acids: CATSRTQGHGEAFF. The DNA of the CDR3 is TGTGCCACCAGCAGGACCCAGGGACATGGCGAAGCTTTCTTT.

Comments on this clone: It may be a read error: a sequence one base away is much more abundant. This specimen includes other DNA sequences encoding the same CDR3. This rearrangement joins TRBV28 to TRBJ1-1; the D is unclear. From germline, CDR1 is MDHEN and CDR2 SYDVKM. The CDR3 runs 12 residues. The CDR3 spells CASSLLDTEAFF. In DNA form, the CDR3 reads TGTGCTAGCAGTTTATTGGACACTGAAGCTTTCTTT.

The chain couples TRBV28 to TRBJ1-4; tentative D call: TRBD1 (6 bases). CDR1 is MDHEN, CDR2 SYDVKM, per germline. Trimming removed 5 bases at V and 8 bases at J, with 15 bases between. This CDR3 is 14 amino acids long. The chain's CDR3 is CASSTGSLGEKLFF. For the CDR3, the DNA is TGTGCCAGCAGTACAGGGTCGCTTGGGGAAAAACTGTTTTTT.

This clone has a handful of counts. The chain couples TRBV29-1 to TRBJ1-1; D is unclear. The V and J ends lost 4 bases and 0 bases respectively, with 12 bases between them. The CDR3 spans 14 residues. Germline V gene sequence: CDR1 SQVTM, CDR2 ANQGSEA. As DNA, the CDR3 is TGCAGCGTTGTTCCTAAGGTTATGAACACTGAAGCTTTCTTT. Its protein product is CSVVPKVMNTEAFF.

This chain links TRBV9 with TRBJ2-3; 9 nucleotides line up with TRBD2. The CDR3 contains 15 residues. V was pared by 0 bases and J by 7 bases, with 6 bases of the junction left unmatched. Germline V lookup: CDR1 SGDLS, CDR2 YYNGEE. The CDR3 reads CASSVGSGGWNTQYF. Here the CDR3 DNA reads TGTGCCAGCAGCGTAGGTAGCGGGGGATGGAATACGCAGTATTTT.

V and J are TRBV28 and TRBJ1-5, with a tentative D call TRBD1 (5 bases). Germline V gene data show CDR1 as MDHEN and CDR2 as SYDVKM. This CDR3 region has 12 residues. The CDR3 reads CVLRGAQEPQHF. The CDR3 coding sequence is TGTGTACTTAGGGGCGCCCAAGAGCCCCAGCATTTT.

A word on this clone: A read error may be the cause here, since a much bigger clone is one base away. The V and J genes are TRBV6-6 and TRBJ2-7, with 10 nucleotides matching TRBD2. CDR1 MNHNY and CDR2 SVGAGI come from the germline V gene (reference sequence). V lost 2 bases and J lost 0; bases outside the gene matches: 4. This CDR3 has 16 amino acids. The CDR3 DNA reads TGTGCCAGCAGTTACAGGGCTAGCGGGAGCTCCTACGAGCAGTACTTC. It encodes CASSYRASGSSYEQYF.

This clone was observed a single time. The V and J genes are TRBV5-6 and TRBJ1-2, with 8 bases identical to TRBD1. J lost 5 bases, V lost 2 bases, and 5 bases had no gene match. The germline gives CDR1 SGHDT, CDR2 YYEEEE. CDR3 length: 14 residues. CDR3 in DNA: TGTGCCAGCAGCTTTACAGGGGGTGTTTATGGCTACACCTTC. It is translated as CASSFTGGVYGYTF.

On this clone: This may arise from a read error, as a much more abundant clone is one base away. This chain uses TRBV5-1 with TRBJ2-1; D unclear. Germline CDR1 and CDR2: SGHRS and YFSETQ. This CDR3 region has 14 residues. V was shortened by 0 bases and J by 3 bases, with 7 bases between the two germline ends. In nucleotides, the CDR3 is TGCGCCAGCAGCTTGGCCGACGGCTACAATGAGCAGTTCTTC. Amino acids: CASSLADGYNEQFF.

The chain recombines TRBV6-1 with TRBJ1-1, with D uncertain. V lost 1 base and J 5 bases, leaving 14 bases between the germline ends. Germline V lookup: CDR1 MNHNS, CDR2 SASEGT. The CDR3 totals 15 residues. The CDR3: CASSEGSAGNTEAFF. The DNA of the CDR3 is TGTGCCAGCAGTGAAGGTTCTGCGGGAAATACTGAAGCTTTCTTT.

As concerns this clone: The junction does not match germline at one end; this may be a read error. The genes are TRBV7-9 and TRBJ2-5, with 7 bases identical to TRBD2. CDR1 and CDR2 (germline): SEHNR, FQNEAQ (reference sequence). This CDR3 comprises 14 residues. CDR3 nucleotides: TGTGCCAGCAGCCTAGCGGCCAGGCAAGAGACCCAGTACTTC. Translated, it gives CASSLAARQETQYF.

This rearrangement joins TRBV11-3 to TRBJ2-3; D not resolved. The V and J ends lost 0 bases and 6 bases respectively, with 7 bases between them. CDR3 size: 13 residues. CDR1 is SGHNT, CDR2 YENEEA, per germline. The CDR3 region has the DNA TGTGCCAGCAGCTTAGAGCGGCAGGATACGCAGTATTTT. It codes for CASSLERQDTQYF.

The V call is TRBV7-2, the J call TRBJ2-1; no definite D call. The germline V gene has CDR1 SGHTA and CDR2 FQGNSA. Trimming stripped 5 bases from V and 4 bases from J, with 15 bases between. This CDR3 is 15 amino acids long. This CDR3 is CASSPELIQYNEQFF. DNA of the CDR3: TGTGCCAGCAGCCCTGAGTTAATCCAATACAATGAGCAGTTCTTC.

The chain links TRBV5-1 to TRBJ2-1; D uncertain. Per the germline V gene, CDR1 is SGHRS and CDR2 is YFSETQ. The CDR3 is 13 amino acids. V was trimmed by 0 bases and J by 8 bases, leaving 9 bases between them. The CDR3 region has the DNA TGCGCCAGCAGCTTGGCGGTGAGCGATGAGCAGTTCTTC. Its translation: CASSLAVSDEQFF.

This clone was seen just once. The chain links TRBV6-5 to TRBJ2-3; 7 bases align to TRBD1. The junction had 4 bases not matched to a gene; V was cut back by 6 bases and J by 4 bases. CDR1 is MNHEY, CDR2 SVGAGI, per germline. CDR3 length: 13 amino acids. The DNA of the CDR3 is TGTGCCAGCAGCCCGCAGGGGGCAGATACGCAGTATTTT. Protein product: CASSPQGADTQYF.